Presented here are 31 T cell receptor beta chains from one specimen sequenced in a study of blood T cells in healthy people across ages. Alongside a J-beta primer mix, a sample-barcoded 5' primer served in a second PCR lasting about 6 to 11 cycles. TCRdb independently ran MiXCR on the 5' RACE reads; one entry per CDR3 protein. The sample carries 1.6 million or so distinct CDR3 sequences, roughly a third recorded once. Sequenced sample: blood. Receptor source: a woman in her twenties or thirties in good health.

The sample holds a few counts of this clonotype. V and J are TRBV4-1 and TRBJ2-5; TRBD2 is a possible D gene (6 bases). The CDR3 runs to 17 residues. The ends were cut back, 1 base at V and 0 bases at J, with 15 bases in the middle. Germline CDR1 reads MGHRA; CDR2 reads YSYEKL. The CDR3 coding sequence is TGCGCCAGCAGCCAAGGGCGGGAAGGACCGTACCAAGAGACCCAGTACTTC. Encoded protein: CASSQGREGPYQETQYF.

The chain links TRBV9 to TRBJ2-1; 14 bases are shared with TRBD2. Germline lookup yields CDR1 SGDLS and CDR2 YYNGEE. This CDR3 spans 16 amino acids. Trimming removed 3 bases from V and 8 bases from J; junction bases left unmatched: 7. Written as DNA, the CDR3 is TGTGCCAGCAGCGCCGGACTAGCGGGAGGTTTGGATGAGCAGTTCTTC. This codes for CASSAGLAGGLDEQFF.

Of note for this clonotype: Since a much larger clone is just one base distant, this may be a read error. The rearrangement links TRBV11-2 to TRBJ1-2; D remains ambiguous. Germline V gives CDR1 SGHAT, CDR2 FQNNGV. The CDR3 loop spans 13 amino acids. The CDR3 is CASSSSGPYGDTF. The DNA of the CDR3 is TGTGCCAGCAGCTCCTCAGGCCCCTATGGCGACACCTTC.

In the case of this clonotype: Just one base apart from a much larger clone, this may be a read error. The CDR3 sequence is CASSYGGNYSEQFF. The CDR3 bases are TGTGCCAGCAGTTACGGGGGAAATTACAGTGAGCAGTTCTTC. This chain uses TRBV6-5 with TRBJ2-1; the D call may be TRBD1 or TRBD2 (5 bases each). The CDR3 is 14 amino acids. Germline V gene lookup returns CDR1 MNHEY and CDR2 SVGAGI.

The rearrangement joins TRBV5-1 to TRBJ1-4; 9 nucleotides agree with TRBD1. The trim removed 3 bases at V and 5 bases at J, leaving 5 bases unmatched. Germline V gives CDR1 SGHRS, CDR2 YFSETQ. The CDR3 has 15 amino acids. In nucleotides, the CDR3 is TGCGCCAGCAGCTCTCGGGGGACAGGGAATGAAAAACTGTTTTTT. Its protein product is CASSSRGTGNEKLFF.

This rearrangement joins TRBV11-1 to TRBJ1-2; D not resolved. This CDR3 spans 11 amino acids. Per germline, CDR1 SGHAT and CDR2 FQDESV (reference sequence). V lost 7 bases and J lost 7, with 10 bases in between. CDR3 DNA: TGTGCCAGCACCACGGAGGGTGGCTACACCTTC. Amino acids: CASTTEGGYTF.

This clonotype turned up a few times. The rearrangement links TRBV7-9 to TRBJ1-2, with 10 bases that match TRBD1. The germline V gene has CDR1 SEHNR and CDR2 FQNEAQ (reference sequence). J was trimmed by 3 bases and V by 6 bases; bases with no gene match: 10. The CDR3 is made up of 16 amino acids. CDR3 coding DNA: TGTGCCAGCAGTTTGGCCCGGGACAGGGGATACTATGGCTACACCTTC. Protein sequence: CASSLARDRGYYGYTF.

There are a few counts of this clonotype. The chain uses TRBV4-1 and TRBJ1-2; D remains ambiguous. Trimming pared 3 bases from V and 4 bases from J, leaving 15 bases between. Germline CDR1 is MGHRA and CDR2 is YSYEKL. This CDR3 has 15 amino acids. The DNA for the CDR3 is TGCGCCAGCAGCCAGGGATTTGACACACCCTATGGCTACACCTTC. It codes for CASSQGFDTPYGYTF.

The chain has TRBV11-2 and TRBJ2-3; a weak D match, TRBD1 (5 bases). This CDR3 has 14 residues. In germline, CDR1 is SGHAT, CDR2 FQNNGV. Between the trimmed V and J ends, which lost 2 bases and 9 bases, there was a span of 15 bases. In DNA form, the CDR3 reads TGTGCCAGCAGCTTAAGCAGGGCCCCATCAACGCAGTATTTT. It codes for CASSLSRAPSTQYF.

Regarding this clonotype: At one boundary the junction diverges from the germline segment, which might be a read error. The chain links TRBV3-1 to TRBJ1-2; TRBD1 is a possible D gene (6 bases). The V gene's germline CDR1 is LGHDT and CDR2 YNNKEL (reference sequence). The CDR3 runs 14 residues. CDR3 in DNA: TGTGCCAGCAGCCATGAGGGGGGGTCCTATGGCCACACCTTC. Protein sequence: CASSHEGGSYGHTF.

The CDR3 spells CASSQGEAPPYEQYF. The CDR3, as DNA: TGCGCCAGCAGCCAAGGGGAAGCGCCGCCCTACGAGCAGTACTTC. The chain has TRBV4-1 and TRBJ2-5; D remains unclear. The J call is doubtful: the DNA matches TRBJ2-7 better. The V gene's germline CDR1 is MGHRA and CDR2 YSYEKL. The CDR3 is made up of 15 amino acids.

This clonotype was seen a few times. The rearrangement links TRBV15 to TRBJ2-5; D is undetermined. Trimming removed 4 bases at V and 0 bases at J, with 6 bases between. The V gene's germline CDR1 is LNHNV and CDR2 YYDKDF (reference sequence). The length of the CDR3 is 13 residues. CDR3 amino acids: CATSTGYQETQYF. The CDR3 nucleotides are TGTGCCACCAGCACCGGTTACCAAGAGACCCAGTACTTC.

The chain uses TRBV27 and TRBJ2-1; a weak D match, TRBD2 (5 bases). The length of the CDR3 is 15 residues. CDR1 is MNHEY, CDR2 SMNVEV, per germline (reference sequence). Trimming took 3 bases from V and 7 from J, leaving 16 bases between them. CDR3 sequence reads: CASSLVQGGRNEQFF. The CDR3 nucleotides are TGTGCCAGCAGTTTGGTCCAAGGAGGTAGGAATGAGCAGTTCTTC.

Here the CDR3 DNA reads TGCGCCAGCAGCTTTATCCAGACGGGGGGCACAGATACGCAGTATTTT. Its protein is CASSFIQTGGTDTQYF. The genes are TRBV5-1 and TRBJ2-3; tentatively, D is TRBD2 (6 bases). The CDR3 contains 16 residues. Trimming left V 2 bases short and J 1 base short, with 14 bases between. Germline CDR1 reads SGHRS; CDR2 reads YFSETQ.

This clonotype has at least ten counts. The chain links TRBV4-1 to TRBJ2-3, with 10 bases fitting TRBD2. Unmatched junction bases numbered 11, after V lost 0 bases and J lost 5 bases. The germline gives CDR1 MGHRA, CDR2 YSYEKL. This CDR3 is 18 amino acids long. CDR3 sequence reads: CASSQDQLAGRSKDTQYF. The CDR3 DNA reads TGCGCCAGCAGCCAAGATCAACTAGCGGGGCGTTCCAAAGATACGCAGTATTTT.

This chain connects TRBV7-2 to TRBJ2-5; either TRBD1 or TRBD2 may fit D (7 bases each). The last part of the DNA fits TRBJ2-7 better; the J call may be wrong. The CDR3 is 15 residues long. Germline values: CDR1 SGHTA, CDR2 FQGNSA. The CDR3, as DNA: TGTGCCAGCAGTCTGCACGCAGGGGGGGACTACGAGCAGTACTTC. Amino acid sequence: CASSLHAGGDYEQYF.

The CDR3 DNA reads as TGCAGTGCTAGAGAGGGGCAGGGGTGGGATGAAAAACTGTTTTTT. This codes for CSAREGQGWDEKLFF. This chain links TRBV20-1 with TRBJ1-4, with D perhaps matching TRBD1 (6 bases). Between the trimmed V and J ends, which lost 0 bases and 6 bases, there was a span of 14 bases. The germline V gene has CDR1 DFQATT and CDR2 SNEGSKA (reference sequence). The CDR3 sequence is 15 residues long.

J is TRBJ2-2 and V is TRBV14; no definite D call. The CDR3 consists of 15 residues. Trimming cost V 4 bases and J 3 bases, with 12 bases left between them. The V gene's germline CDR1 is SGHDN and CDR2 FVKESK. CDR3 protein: CASSLRGSYTGELFF. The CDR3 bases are TGTGCCAGCAGCCTCCGAGGTAGTTACACCGGGGAGCTGTTTTTT.

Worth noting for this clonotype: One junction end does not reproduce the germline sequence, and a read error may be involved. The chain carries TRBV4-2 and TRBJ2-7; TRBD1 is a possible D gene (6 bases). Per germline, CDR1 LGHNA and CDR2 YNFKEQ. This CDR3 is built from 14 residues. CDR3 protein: CANSQARGSYEQYF. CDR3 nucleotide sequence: TGTGCCAACAGCCAAGCCAGGGGTAGCTACGAGCAGTACTTC.

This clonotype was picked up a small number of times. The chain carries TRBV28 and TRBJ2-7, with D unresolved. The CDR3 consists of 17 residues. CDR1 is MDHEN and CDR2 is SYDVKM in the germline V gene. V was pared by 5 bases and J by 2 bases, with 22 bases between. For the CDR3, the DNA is TGTGCCAGCAGTACCGCCCTAGGTTATCCGCTGACCTACGAGCAGTACTTC. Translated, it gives CASSTALGYPLTYEQYF. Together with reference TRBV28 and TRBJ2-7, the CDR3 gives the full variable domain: DVKVTQSSRYLVKRTGEKVFLECVQDMDHENMFWYRQDPGLGLRLIYFSYDVKMKEKGDIPEGYSVSREKKERFSLILESASTNQTSMYLCASSTALGYPLTYEQYFGPGTRLTVT.

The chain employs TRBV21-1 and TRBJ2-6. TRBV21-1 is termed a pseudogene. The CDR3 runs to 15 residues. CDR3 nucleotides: TGTGCCAGCAGCATGTCTAGCTTCGGGGCCAACGTCCTGACTTTC. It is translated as CASSMSSFGANVLTF.

The CDR3 loop reads CAIRSTSGRLSYEQYF. In DNA, the CDR3 is TGTGCCATCAGGAGTACTAGCGGGAGGCTCTCCTACGAGCAGTACTTC. V is TRBV10-3 and J is TRBJ2-7; 12 bases agree with TRBD2. Germline-derived CDR1 and CDR2 are ENHRY and SYGVKD. The CDR3 covers 16 residues. V was clipped by 6 bases and J by 0 bases; unmatched bases: 6.

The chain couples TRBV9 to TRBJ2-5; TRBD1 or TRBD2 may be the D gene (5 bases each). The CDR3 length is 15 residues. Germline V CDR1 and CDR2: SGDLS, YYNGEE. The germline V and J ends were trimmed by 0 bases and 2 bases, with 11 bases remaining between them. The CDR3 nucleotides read TGTGCCAGCAGCGTAGCGGGGCGCCCTCAAGAGACCCAGTACTTC. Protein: CASSVAGRPQETQYF.

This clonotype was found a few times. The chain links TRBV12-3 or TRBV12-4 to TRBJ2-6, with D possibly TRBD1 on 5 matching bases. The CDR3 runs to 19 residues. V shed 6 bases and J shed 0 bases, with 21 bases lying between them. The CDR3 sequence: CASRPLDTLRVSGANVLTF. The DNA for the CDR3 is TGTGCCAGCAGACCCTTGGACACCCTACGGGTCTCTGGGGCCAACGTCCTGACTTTC.

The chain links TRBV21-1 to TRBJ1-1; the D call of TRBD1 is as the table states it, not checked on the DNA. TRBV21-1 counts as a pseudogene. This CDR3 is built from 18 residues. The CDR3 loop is CASSKAWRGRLVNTEAFF. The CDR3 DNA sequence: TGTGCCAGCAGCAAAGCTTGGAGGGGGCGATTAGTGAACACTGAAGCTTTCTTT.

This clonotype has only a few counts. CDR3 sequence: CASSTTSGPDTQYF. In DNA form, the CDR3 reads TGTGCCAGCAGTACCACATCAGGGCCAGATACGCAGTATTTT. The chain carries TRBV6-6 and TRBJ2-3; D perhaps matches TRBD1 (5 bases). Germline V gene data show CDR1 as MNHNY and CDR2 as SVGAGI (reference sequence). The CDR3 sequence is 14 residues long. The V end lost 5 bases, the J end lost 4 bases, and 13 bases lay between the germline ends.

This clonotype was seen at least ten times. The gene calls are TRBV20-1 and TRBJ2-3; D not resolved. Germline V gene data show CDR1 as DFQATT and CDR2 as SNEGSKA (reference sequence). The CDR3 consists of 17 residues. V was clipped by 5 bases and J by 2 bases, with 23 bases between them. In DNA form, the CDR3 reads TGCAGTGCTCCCCCGGCGTCGACCCCCACAGACACAGATACGCAGTATTTT. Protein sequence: CSAPPASTPTDTDTQYF.

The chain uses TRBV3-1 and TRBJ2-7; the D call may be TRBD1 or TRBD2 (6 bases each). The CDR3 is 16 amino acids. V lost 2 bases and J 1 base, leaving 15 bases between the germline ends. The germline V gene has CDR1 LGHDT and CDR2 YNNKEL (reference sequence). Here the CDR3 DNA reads TGTGCCAGCAGCCAACTGGGGGGCGCGGGGTCCTACGAGCAGTACTTC. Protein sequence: CASSQLGGAGSYEQYF.

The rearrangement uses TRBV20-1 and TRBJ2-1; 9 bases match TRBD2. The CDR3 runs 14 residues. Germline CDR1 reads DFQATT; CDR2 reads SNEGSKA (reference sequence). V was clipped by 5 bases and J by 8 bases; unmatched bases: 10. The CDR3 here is CSALAGDGDDEQFF. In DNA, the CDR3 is TGCAGTGCTTTAGCGGGAGATGGAGACGATGAGCAGTTCTTC.

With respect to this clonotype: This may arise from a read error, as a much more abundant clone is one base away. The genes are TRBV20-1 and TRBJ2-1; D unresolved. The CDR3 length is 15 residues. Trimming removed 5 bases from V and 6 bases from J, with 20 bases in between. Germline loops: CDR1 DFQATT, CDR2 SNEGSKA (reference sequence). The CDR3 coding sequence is TGCAGTGCTCTAAGGCCCAGTACCGCCACCAATGAGCAGTTCTTC. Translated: CSALRPSTATNEQFF.

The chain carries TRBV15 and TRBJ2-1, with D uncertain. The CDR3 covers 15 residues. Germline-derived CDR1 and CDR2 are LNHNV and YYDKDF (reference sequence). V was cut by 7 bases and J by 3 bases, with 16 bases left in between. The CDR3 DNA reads TGTGCCACCAAAATTGGGCTTGAAGACTACAATGAGCAGTTCTTC. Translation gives CATKIGLEDYNEQFF.